The present TCR beta chain was sequenced within a study of blood T cells in healthy people across ages. This clonotype was seen a few times. Its antigen is unknown. Study-level findings and limits: Possibly, changes in expanded clonotypes were confounded because donor CMV status was unknown.

Germline CDR1 PRHDT, CDR2 FYEKMQ (reference sequence). Trimming left V 6 bases short and J 1 base short, with 6 bases between. The CDR3 length is 13 residues. Primers used in a second PCR of roughly 6 to 12 cycles were a sample-barcoded 5' primer and a J-beta primer mix. Via MiXCR, TCRdb re-called the 5' RACE reads, giving one row per CDR3 protein. The profile shows 270,000 or so distinct CDR3 sequences, around 30% of them singletons. The clonotype comes from a woman in her seventies in good health. J is TRBJ1-4 and V is TRBV13; D gene ambiguous. Sequenced input: blood. Here the CDR3 reads CASRTGTNEKLFF. The CDR3 DNA reads as TGTGCCAGCAGGACGGGAACTAATGAAAAACTGTTTTTT.